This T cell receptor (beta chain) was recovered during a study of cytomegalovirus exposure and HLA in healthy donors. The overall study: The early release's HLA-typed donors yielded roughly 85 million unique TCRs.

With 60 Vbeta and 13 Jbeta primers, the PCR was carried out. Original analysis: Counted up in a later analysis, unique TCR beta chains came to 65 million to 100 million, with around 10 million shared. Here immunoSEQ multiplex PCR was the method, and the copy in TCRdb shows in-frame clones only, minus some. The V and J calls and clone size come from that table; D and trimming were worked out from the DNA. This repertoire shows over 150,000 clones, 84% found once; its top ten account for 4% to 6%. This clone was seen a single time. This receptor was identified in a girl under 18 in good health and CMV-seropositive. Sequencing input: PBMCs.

The CDR3 DNA reads TGTGCCAGCAGTGATTCGAGGCAGGGGAGCTCTGAAGCTTTCTTT. Amino acids: CASSDSRQGSSEAFF. This chain joins TRBV2 and TRBJ1-1; tentatively, D is TRBD1 (6 bases). Germline V gene data show CDR1 as SNHLY and CDR2 as FYNNEI. V lost 3 bases and J lost 6, with 17 bases in between. The CDR3 totals 15 residues.